Presented here are 30 T cell receptor beta chains from one specimen sequenced in a study of PD-1 blockade in classical Hodgkin lymphoma. Clones were sequenced by immunoSEQ multiplex PCR, and TCRdb holds only the in-frame ones, with some missing. The table includes tens of thousands of clones, approximately 89% detected once. Each patient relapsed following autologous stem cell transplantation, and prior brentuximab vedotin exposure differed. Sequenced material: peripheral blood mononuclear cells (PBMCs), taken before the second cycle of nivolumab. These receptors were taken from a human donor with classical Hodgkin lymphoma.

The chain is built from TRBV13 and TRBJ1-6, with a possible D match to TRBD1 (5 bases). V lost 2 bases and J lost 7, with 12 bases in between. The length of the CDR3 is 15 residues. Germline-derived CDR1 and CDR2 are PRHDT and FYEKMQ (reference sequence). This CDR3 reads CASSLLGGGNSPLHF. CDR3 DNA sequence: TGTGCCAGCAGCTTACTCGGGGGTGGGAATTCACCCCTCCACTTT.

The rearrangement links TRBV28 to TRBJ2-5, with 8 bases fitting TRBD1. Germline CDR1 and CDR2: MDHEN and SYDVKM. The J segment lost 2 bases and the V segment lost 3 bases, leaving 5 bases of the junction unmatched. CDR3 size: 15 residues. CDR3 loop: CASSLRTGSQETQYF. DNA for the CDR3: TGTGCCAGCAGTTTGAGGACAGGGAGTCAAGAGACCCAGTACTTC.

The table lists this clone with a count of one. The V and J genes are TRBV10-2 and TRBJ2-1; the D is unclear. The CDR3 is made up of 12 amino acids. Per germline, CDR1 WSHSY and CDR2 SAAADI. V was trimmed by 5 bases and J by 5 bases, leaving 7 bases between them. The DNA for the CDR3 is TGCGCCAGCAGTCATTGGAACAATGAGCAGTTCTTC. Its protein product is CASSHWNNEQFF.

This clone appeared a single time. The chain carries TRBV18 and TRBJ2-5; the D gene is possibly TRBD1 (5 bases). Looked up from germline, CDR1 is KGHSH and CDR2 is LQKENI. CDR3 length: 15 amino acids. V was trimmed by 4 bases and J by 0 bases, leaving 12 bases between them. Written as DNA, the CDR3 is TGTGCCAGCTCACATAGTGGGGCGTACCAAGAGACCCAGTACTTC. Translating gives CASSHSGAYQETQYF.

The chain employs TRBV20-1 and TRBJ1-6; D uncertain. Germline assignment: CDR1 DFQATT and CDR2 SNEGSKA (reference sequence). This CDR3 is 11 amino acids long. The germline V and J ends were trimmed by 5 bases and 7 bases, with 6 bases remaining between them. CDR3 protein: CSADGNSPLHF. CDR3 nucleotides: TGCAGTGCTGACGGAAATTCACCCCTCCACTTT.

V usage is TRBV30 and J usage is TRBJ2-1, with D possibly matching TRBD2 (5 bases). Germline lookup yields CDR1 GTSNPN and CDR2 SVGIG (reference sequence). The length of the CDR3 is 12 residues. V shed 4 bases and J shed 3 bases, with 7 bases lying between them. CDR3 DNA: TGTGCCTGGACCGAGGGCTACAATGAGCAGTTCTTC. It codes for CAWTEGYNEQFF.

The gene calls are TRBV7-9 and TRBJ1-1, with D hard to call. V gave up 6 bases and J gave up 0 bases, with 14 bases separating them. This CDR3 region has 15 residues. CDR1 and CDR2 from the germline V gene are SEHNR and FQNEAQ (reference sequence). This chain's CDR3 is CASRDGLRLNTEAFF. The CDR3 region has the DNA TGTGCCAGCAGAGACGGCTTAAGGTTGAACACTGAAGCTTTCTTT. Drawing the rest from reference TRBV7-9 and TRBJ1-1, the complete variable domain is DTGVSQNPRHKITKRGQNVTFRCDPISEHNRLYWYRQTLGQGPEFLTYFQNEAQLEKSRLLSDRFSAERPKGSFSTLEIQRTEQGDSAMYLCASRDGLRLNTEAFFGQGTRLTVV.

The chain recombines TRBV14 with TRBJ2-3; 7 bases agree with TRBD2. CDR3 length: 16 amino acids. Germline values: CDR1 SGHDN, CDR2 FVKESK. V gave up 0 bases and J gave up 0 bases; unmatched junction bases: 3. CDR3 nucleotide sequence: TGTGCCAGCAGCCAAGAGTGGCGGGGGAGCACAGATACGCAGTATTTT. Translating gives CASSQEWRGSTDTQYF.

The chain couples TRBV9 to TRBJ1-5; D gene ambiguous. Germline V lookup: CDR1 SGDLS, CDR2 YYNGEE. This CDR3 comprises 15 residues. V lost 2 bases to trimming and J lost 1 base, with 10 bases between them. As DNA, the CDR3 is TGTGCCAGCAGCGTGACGGGAGGAAGCAATCAGCCCCAGCATTTT. This encodes CASSVTGGSNQPQHF.

The chain couples TRBV25-1 to TRBJ1-3, with D unclear. The V gene's germline CDR1 is MGHDK and CDR2 SYGVNS. The ends were cut back, 7 bases at V and 4 bases at J, with 5 bases in the middle. This CDR3 is built from 11 residues. CDR3 protein: CASKIGNTIYF. CDR3 bases: TGTGCCAGCAAAATAGGAAACACCATATATTTT.

The chain couples TRBV2 to TRBJ2-1; 8 nucleotides line up with TRBD1. V lost 1 base and J lost 4; bases outside the gene matches: 0. CDR1 is SNHLY, CDR2 FYNNEI, per germline. The CDR3 loop spans 14 amino acids. The CDR3 sequence is CASSEGTGYNEQFF. In DNA form, the CDR3 reads TGTGCCAGCAGTGAAGGGACAGGGTACAATGAGCAGTTCTTC.

This clone was counted once. The DNA for the CDR3 is TGTGCCAGCTCACCAGGGAAAGGGGGCTCCGGGGAGCTGTTTTTT. Translation: CASSPGKGGSGELFF. The chain uses TRBV18 and TRBJ2-2, with TRBD1 matching over 7 bases. Germline CDR1 and CDR2: KGHSH and LQKENI. Unmatched junction bases numbered 6, after V lost 2 bases and J lost 6 bases. The CDR3 length is 15 residues. Based on the CDR3 plus reference TRBV18 and TRBJ2-2, the full variable domain is NAGVMQNPRHLVRRRGQEARLRCSPMKGHSHVYWYRQLPEEGLKFMVYLQKENIIDESGMPKERFSAEFPKEGPSILRIQQVVRGDSAAYFCASSPGKGGSGELFFGEGSRLTVL.

The chain recombines TRBV11-2 with TRBJ2-7; 12 nucleotides align to TRBD2. The trim removed 6 bases at V and 3 bases at J, leaving 3 bases unmatched. Germline CDR1 SGHAT, CDR2 FQNNGV. The CDR3 sequence is 14 residues long. The CDR3 protein is CASRETSGGYEQYF. CDR3 coding DNA: TGTGCCAGCAGGGAGACTAGCGGGGGCTACGAGCAGTACTTC. The variable domain in full, with the rest retrieved from reference TRBV11-2 and TRBJ2-7, is EAGVAQSPRYKIIEKRQSVAFWCNPISGHATLYWYQQILGQGPKLLIQFQNNGVVDDSQLPKDRFSAERLKGVDSTLKIQPAKLEDSAVYLCASRETSGGYEQYFGPGTRLTVT.

The chain carries TRBV5-1 and TRBJ1-1; D gene uncertain. Germline assignment: CDR1 SGHRS and CDR2 YFSETQ. The V and J ends lost 4 bases and 1 base respectively, with 14 bases between them. The CDR3 has 15 residues. The CDR3, as DNA: TGCGCCAGCAGCCCCATCGGGCCAGAGAACACTGAAGCTTTCTTT. As protein: CASSPIGPENTEAFF.

The rearrangement links TRBV6-5 to TRBJ2-2; a weak D match, TRBD1 (6 bases). Trimming cost V 6 bases and J 6 bases, with 14 bases left between them. The CDR3 spans 14 residues. Germline-derived CDR1 and CDR2 are MNHEY and SVGAGI. CDR3 region: CASRRAGESGELFF. For the CDR3, the DNA is TGTGCCAGCAGGCGGGCAGGGGAATCCGGGGAGCTGTTTTTT.

V is TRBV7-6 and J is TRBJ2-7, with TRBD1 matching over 7 bases. Germline CDR1 is SGHVS and CDR2 is FNYEAQ. There are 14 residues in the CDR3. J lost 6 bases, V lost 1 base, and 6 bases had no gene match. In DNA, the CDR3 is TGTGCCAGCAGCTTAGAGGTTGGACAGGTCGAGCAGTACTTC. Encoded protein: CASSLEVGQVEQYF.

The rearrangement links TRBV21-1 to TRBJ2-2; the table's D gene call, TRBD1, was not cross checked with the DNA. TRBV21-1 is assigned pseudogene status. The CDR3 is 20 residues long. This chain's CDR3 is CASPAKRGRGPAFNTGELFF. CDR3 DNA: TGTGCCAGCCCAGCAAAGAGGGGCAGGGGCCCTGCTTTTAACACCGGGGAGCTGTTTTTT.

V gene TRBV29-1 combines with J gene TRBJ2-4; D might be TRBD1 (5 bases). V lost 4 bases and J 8 bases, leaving 15 bases between the germline ends. CDR1 and CDR2 from the germline V gene are SQVTM and ANQGSEA. CDR3 length: 13 amino acids. This chain's CDR3 is CSVAQGRTDIQYF. CDR3 DNA: TGCAGCGTTGCGCAGGGCAGAACGGACATTCAGTACTTC. Based on the CDR3 plus reference TRBV29-1 and TRBJ2-4, the full variable domain is SAVISQKPSRDICQRGTSLTIQCQVDSQVTMMFWYRQQPGQSLTLIATANQGSEATYESGFVIDKFPISRPNLTFSTLTVSNMSPEDSSIYLCSVAQGRTDIQYFGAGTRLSVL.

The chain has TRBV25-1 and TRBJ1-5, with 7 bases aligning to TRBD1. The CDR3 has 14 residues. V was pared by 5 bases and J by 5 bases, with 6 bases of the junction left unmatched. CDR1 is MGHDK and CDR2 is SYGVNS in the germline V gene. The CDR3 reads CASSLTGVHQPQHF. The CDR3 region has the DNA TGTGCCAGCAGTCTTACAGGGGTCCATCAGCCCCAGCATTTT.

The V call is TRBV6-1, the J call TRBJ2-7, with TRBD2 identical over 7 bases. The CDR3 sequence is 14 residues long. Looked up from germline, CDR1 is MNHNS and CDR2 is SASEGT. V trimming: 6 bases; J trimming: 2 bases; junction bases outside the gene matches: 7. The CDR3 loop is CASRRRGGPYEQYF. The DNA of the CDR3 is TGTGCCAGCAGAAGGAGGGGAGGGCCCTACGAGCAGTACTTC.

This chain joins TRBV2 and TRBJ2-3; 8 nucleotides line up with TRBD2. Germline V gene sequence: CDR1 SNHLY, CDR2 FYNNEI. Trimming at V came to 7 bases and at J to 1 base, leaving 4 bases not matched to a gene. CDR3 length equals 14 residues. For the CDR3, the DNA is TGTGCCAGCAAAGCGGGGGCCCGCACAGATACGCAGTATTTT. This encodes CASKAGARTDTQYF.

The gene calls are TRBV7-6 and TRBJ1-4; 9 nucleotides align to TRBD1. V lost 1 base, J lost 11 bases, and 8 bases stayed unmatched. Per germline, CDR1 SGHVS and CDR2 FNYEAQ. The CDR3 totals 15 residues. CDR3 sequence: CASSLVGTGGPKLFF. The CDR3 DNA reads TGTGCCAGCAGCTTAGTCGGTACAGGGGGCCCCAAACTGTTTTTT.

A few counts support this clone. The genes are TRBV7-9 and TRBJ1-3; 8 nucleotides agree with TRBD1. The V segment lost 6 bases and the J segment 4 bases; nucleotides outside the gene matches: 8. CDR1 and CDR2 (germline): SEHNR, FQNEAQ (reference sequence). The CDR3 spans 15 residues. The CDR3 DNA is TGTGCCAGCAGTTACCAGGGGGCGGGCGGAAACACCATATATTTT. It yields the protein CASSYQGAGGNTIYF.

The V gene is TRBV11-2, the J gene TRBJ2-7; D not certain. This CDR3 is built from 16 residues. V was trimmed by 6 bases and J by 0 bases, leaving 18 bases between them. Germline CDR1 and CDR2: SGHAT and FQNNGV. CDR3 coding DNA: TGTGCCAGCAGTCCTCTTTGGAGCAGAAACTCCTACGAGCAGTACTTC. Encoded protein: CASSPLWSRNSYEQYF. Using reference TRBV11-2 and TRBJ2-7 for the parts outside the CDR3, the full variable domain is EAGVAQSPRYKIIEKRQSVAFWCNPISGHATLYWYQQILGQGPKLLIQFQNNGVVDDSQLPKDRFSAERLKGVDSTLKIQPAKLEDSAVYLCASSPLWSRNSYEQYFGPGTRLTVT.

This chain uses TRBV9 with TRBJ1-2; no clear D gene. V was cut by 3 bases and J by 6 bases, with 12 bases left in between. Germline values: CDR1 SGDLS, CDR2 YYNGEE. This CDR3 comprises 13 residues. CDR3 nucleotides: TGTGCCAGCAGCGACCTGGGGAGGGATGGCTACACCTTC. It specifies CASSDLGRDGYTF.

In its sample, this clone was seen once. V is TRBV6-5 and J is TRBJ1-5; TRBD1 might be the D (6 bases). The germline V and J ends were trimmed by 5 bases and 7 bases, with 12 bases remaining between them. The CDR3 length is 13 residues. The germline V gene has CDR1 MNHEY and CDR2 SVGAGI. The CDR3 reads CASSHRDSQPQHF. Here the CDR3 DNA reads TGTGCCAGCAGTCACAGGGATTCGCAGCCCCAGCATTTT.

The genes are TRBV5-1 and TRBJ2-7; 12 bases map to TRBD2. The CDR3 runs to 18 residues. With V trimmed by 0 bases and J by 0 bases, 7 bases remained unmatched. Looked up from germline, CDR1 is SGHRS and CDR2 is YFSETQ. CDR3 sequence: CASSLVSSGGASSYEQYF. The CDR3 DNA sequence: TGCGCCAGCAGCTTGGTGTCTAGCGGGGGGGCCAGCTCCTACGAGCAGTACTTC.

The chain links TRBV2 to TRBJ1-6; D is undetermined. Trimming removed 2 bases from V and 2 bases from J, with 13 bases in between. The CDR3 consists of 17 residues. CDR1 is SNHLY and CDR2 is FYNNEI in the germline V gene. The CDR3 protein is CASSESGPDAYNSPLHF. The CDR3 DNA is TGTGCCAGCAGTGAATCAGGCCCAGACGCCTATAATTCACCCCTCCACTTT.

CDR3 protein: CASSLGTSPNEQFF. The DNA for the CDR3 is TGTGCCAGCAGTTTGGGGACTAGCCCCAATGAGCAGTTCTTC. V and J are TRBV27 and TRBJ2-1; 9 bases align to TRBD2. CDR1 and CDR2 (germline): MNHEY, SMNVEV (reference sequence). The V segment lost 3 bases and the J segment 6 bases; nucleotides outside the gene matches: 3. This CDR3 comprises 14 residues.

The chain couples TRBV6-1 to TRBJ2-1; 11 positions agree with TRBD1. J was trimmed by 9 bases and V by 7 bases; bases with no gene match: 11. Germline CDR1 MNHNS, CDR2 SASEGT. The CDR3 runs 15 residues. CDR3 protein: CASILGQGAPGEQFF. The CDR3 coding sequence is TGTGCCAGCATTCTTGGACAGGGGGCGCCCGGTGAGCAGTTCTTC.